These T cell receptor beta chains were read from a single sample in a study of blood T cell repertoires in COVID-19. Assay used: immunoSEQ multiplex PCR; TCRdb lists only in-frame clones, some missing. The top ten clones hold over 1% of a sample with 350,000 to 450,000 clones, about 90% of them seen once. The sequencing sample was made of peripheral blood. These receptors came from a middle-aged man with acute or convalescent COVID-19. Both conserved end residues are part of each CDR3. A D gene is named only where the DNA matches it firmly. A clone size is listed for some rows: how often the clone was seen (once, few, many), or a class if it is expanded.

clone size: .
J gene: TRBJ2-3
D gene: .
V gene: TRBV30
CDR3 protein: CAWSVTGPFPDTQYF
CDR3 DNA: TGTGCCTGGAGTGTGACAGGCCCCTTCCCAGATACGCAGTATTTT

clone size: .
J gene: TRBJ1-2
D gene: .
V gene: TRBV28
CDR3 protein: CASSRTTYEGAKGYTF
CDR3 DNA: TGTGCCAGCAGTAGAACGACGTACGAGGGCGCGAAAGGCTACACCTTC

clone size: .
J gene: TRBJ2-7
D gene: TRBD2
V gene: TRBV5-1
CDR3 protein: CASKARLADYEQYF
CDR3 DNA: TGCGCCAGCAAGGCGAGACTAGCGGACTACGAGCAGTACTTC

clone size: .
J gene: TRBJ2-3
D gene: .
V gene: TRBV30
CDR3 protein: CAWRRELVPTDTQYF
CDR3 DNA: TGTGCCTGGAGACGGGAGCTAGTCCCAACAGATACGCAGTATTTT

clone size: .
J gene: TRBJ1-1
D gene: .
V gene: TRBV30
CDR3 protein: CAWKTGSNTEAFF
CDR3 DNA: TGTGCCTGGAAAACAGGCTCGAACACTGAAGCTTTCTTT

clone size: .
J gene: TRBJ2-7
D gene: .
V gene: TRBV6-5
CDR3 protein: CASRVVSRGEQYF
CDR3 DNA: TGTGCCAGCAGGGTTGTCTCCCGGGGCGAGCAGTACTTC

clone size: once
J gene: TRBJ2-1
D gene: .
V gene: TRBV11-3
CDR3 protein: CASSLVGGYNEQFF
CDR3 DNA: TGTGCCAGCAGCTTAGTCGGAGGCTACAATGAGCAGTTCTTC

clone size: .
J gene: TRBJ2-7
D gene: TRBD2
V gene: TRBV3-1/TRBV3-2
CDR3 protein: CASSQVDGGEQYF
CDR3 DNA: TGTGCCAGCAGCCAAGTCGACGGGGGGGAGCAGTACTTC

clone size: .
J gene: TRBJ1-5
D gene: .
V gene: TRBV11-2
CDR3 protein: CASGTSDHIAGQPQHF
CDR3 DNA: TGTGCCAGCGGAACGTCCGACCATATAGCGGGTCAGCCCCAGCATTTT

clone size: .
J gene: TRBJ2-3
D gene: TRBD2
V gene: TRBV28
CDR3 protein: CASSSSGGRAQDTQYF
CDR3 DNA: TGTGCCAGCAGTTCCTCCGGCGGGAGGGCCCAAGATACGCAGTATTTT

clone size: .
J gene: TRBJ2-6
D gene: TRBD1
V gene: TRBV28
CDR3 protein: CASSEGQAGANVLTF
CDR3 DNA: TGTGCCAGCAGTGAAGGACAGGCTGGGGCCAACGTCCTGACTTTC

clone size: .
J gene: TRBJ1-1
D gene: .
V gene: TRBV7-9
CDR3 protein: CASSFGVGEAFF
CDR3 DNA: TGTGCCAGCAGCTTCGGGGTAGGTGAAGCTTTCTTT

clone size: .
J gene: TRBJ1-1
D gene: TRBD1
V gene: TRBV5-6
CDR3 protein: CASSWGTGFHTEAFF
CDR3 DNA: TGTGCCAGCAGCTGGGGGACAGGGTTTCACACTGAAGCTTTCTTT

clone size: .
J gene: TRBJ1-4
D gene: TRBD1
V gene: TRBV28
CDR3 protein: CASSLPGTGLSEKLFF
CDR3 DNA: TGTGCCAGCAGTTTACCCGGGACAGGGTTATCTGAAAAACTGTTTTTT

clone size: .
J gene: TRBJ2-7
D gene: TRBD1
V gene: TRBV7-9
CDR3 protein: CASSLAQGASYEQYF
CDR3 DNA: TGTGCCAGCAGCTTAGCACAGGGGGCCTCCTACGAGCAGTACTTC

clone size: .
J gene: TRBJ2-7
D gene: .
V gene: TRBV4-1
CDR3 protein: CASSPDRGYEQYF
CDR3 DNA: TGCGCCAGCAGCCCTGATCGGGGCTACGAGCAGTACTTC

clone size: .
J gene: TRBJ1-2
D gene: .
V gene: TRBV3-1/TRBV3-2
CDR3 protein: CASSQAQAGNYGYTF
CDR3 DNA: TGTGCCAGCAGCCAGGCGCAAGCAGGGAACTATGGCTACACCTTC

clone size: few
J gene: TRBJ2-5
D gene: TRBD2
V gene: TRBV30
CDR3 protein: CAWSSGGEEETQYF
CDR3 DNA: TGTGCCTGGAGTTCGGGAGGGGAGGAAGAGACCCAGTACTTC

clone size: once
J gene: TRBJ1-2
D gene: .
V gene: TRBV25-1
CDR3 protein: CASSDPQGLGYTF
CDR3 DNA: TGTGCCAGCAGTGACCCCCAGGGATTAGGCTACACCTTC

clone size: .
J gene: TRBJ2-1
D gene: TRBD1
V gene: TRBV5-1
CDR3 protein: CASSLEGAEQFF
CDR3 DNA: TGCGCCAGCAGCTTGGAGGGGGCTGAGCAGTTCTTC

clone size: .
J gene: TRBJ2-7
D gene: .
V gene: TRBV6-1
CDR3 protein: CASSEPYRVNEQYF
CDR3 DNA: TGTGCCAGCAGTGAACCCTACAGGGTTAACGAGCAGTACTTC

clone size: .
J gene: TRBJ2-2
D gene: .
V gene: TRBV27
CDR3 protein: CASSFEPGEISRELFF
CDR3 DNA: TGTGCCAGCAGTTTTGAACCGGGAGAGATTTCGCGGGAGCTGTTTTTT

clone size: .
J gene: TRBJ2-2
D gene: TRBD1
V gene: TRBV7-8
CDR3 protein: CASSLRDRDTGELFF
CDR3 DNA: TGTGCCAGCAGCTTACGCGACAGGGACACCGGGGAGCTGTTTTTT

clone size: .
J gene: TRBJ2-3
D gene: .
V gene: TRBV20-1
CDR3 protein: CSALADTQYF
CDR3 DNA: TGCAGTGCCCTCGCGGATACGCAGTATTTT

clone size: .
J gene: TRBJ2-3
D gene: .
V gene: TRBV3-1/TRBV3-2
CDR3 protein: CASSPPSTDTQYF
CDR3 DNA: TGTGCCAGCAGCCCCCCTAGCACAGATACGCAGTATTTT

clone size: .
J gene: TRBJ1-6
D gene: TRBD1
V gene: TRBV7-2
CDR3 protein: CASWRDRGFSPLHF
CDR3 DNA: TGTGCCAGCTGGAGGGACAGGGGTTTTTCACCCCTCCACTTT

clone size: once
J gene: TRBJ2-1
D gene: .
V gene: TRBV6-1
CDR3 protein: CASSEESGGWDEQFF
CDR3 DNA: TGTGCCAGCAGTGAAGAGTCAGGGGGGTGGGATGAGCAGTTCTTC

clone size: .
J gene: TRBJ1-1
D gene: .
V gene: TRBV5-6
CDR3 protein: CASSNYGGILTEAFF
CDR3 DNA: TGTGCCAGCAGCAACTACGGGGGAATTTTGACTGAAGCTTTCTTT

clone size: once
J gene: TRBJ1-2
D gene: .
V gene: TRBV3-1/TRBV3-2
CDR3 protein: CASSQDQGFGYTF
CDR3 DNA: TGTGCCAGCAGCCAAGATCAGGGTTTTGGCTACACCTTC

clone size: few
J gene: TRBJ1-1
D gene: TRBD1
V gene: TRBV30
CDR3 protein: CAWSVAVTGGTEAFF
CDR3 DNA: TGTGCCTGGAGTGTGGCCGTAACAGGGGGCACTGAAGCTTTCTTT

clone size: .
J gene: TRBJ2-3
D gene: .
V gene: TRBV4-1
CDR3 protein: CASSPTLRGGDTQYF
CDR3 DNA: TGCGCCAGCAGCCCAACCCTAAGAGGGGGAGATACGCAGTATTTT

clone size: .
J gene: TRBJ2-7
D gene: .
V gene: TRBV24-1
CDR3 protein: CATSDLRTASSYEQYF
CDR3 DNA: TGTGCCACCAGTGATTTGAGGACAGCGAGCTCCTACGAGCAGTACTTC

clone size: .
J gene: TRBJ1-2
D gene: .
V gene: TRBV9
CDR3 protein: CASSVGGIYGYTF
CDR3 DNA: TGTGCCAGCAGCGTAGGAGGGATTTATGGCTACACCTTC

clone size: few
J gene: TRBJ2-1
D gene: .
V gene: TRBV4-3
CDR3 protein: CASSQGGAANEQFF
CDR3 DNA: TGCGCCAGCAGCCAAGGAGGTGCGGCAAATGAGCAGTTCTTC

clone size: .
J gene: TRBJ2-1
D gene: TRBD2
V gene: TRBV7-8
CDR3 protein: CATGGVLSDHEQFF
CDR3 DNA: TGTGCCACGGGGGGAGTTTTGTCGGATCATGAGCAGTTCTTC

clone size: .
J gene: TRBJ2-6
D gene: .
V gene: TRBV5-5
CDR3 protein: CASSPRGGAYTGANVLTF
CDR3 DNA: TGTGCCAGCAGCCCGCGTGGGGGGGCCTATACTGGGGCCAACGTCCTGACTTTC

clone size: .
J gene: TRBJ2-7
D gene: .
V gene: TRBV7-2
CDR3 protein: CASSNDRRSSYEQYF
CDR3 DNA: TGTGCCAGCAGCAATGACAGGCGGAGCTCCTACGAGCAGTACTTC

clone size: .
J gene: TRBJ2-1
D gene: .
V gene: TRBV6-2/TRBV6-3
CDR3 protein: CASSSLRGAPLDEQFF
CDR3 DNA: TGTGCCAGCAGTTCCCTCCGCGGGGCACCCTTAGACGAGCAGTTCTTC

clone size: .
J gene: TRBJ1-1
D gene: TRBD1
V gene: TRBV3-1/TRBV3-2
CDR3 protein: CASSQTGTGGTEAFF
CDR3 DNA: TGTGCCAGCAGCCAAACCGGGACAGGGGGCACTGAAGCTTTCTTT

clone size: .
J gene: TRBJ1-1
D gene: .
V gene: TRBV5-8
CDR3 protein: CASSFLGVTEAFF
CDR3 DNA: TGTGCCAGCAGCTTTTTAGGGGTAACTGAAGCTTTCTTT